What follows are 23 T cell receptor beta chains derived from one specimen sequenced in a study of early T cells in non-severe SARS-CoV-2 infection. From the 5' RACE reads, TCRdb called clonotypes with MiXCR, one entry per CDR3 protein. This sample has 90,000 to 120,000 distinct CDR3 sequences; 11% occur once, and the top ten carry about 8.1%. The sample consisted of whole blood. The receptors were sampled from an adult who was a healthcare worker with PCR-confirmed SARS-CoV-2 infection or an uninfected control (not recorded which).

The table lists this clonotype with a few counts. This chain uses TRBV29-1 with TRBJ2-7; 11 nucleotides match TRBD1. CDR1 is SQVTM, CDR2 ANQGSEA, per germline. After removal of 3 bases from V and 5 bases from J, the junction contained 3 bases not matched to a gene. CDR3 length equals 13 residues. The CDR3 region has the DNA TGCAGCGTTGATAGGACAGGGGGCCACGAGCAGTACTTC. Translation gives CSVDRTGGHEQYF.

This clonotype was observed a handful of times. V and J are TRBV6-5 and TRBJ2-7; D remains unclear. This CDR3 has 13 amino acids. The V and J ends lost 2 bases and 3 bases respectively, with 8 bases between them. The germline V gene encodes CDR1 MNHEY and CDR2 SVGAGI. The DNA for the CDR3 is TGTGCCAGCAGTTACGGGGAAGTCTACGAGCAGTACTTC. Encoded protein: CASSYGEVYEQYF.

In this sample, this clonotype turned up many times. The J gene is TRBJ2-1, the V gene TRBV28; unclear D gene. The V gene lost 5 bases and the J gene lost 10 bases, with 9 bases spanning the gap. Germline CDR1 and CDR2: MDHEN and SYDVKM. This CDR3 contains 11 residues. CDR3: CASSTTREQFF. The DNA of the CDR3 is TGTGCCAGCAGTACAACGAGGGAGCAGTTCTTC.

The sample holds many counts of this clonotype. The chain recombines TRBV14 with TRBJ2-1; possibly TRBD2 for D (5 bases). This CDR3 contains 12 residues. In germline, CDR1 is SGHDN, CDR2 FVKESK. Trimming stripped 4 bases from V and 7 bases from J, with 8 bases between. The CDR3 is CASSRGRNEQFF. CDR3 nucleotides: TGTGCCAGCAGCCGAGGGCGGAATGAGCAGTTCTTC.

As regards this clonotype: One junction end does not reproduce the germline sequence, and a read error may be involved. This chain joins TRBV14 and TRBJ2-1, with D unclear. Germline CDR1 reads SGHDN; CDR2 reads FVKESK. The CDR3 is 16 amino acids. The CDR3 spells CVSSQVGLIVRNEQFF. Here the CDR3 DNA reads TGTGTCAGCAGCCAAGTGGGGTTGATCGTGCGCAATGAGCAGTTCTTC.

There are a few counts of this clonotype. The CDR3 loop is CSARDWRKASSYEQYF. CDR3 in DNA: TGCAGTGCTAGAGATTGGAGGAAAGCGAGCTCCTACGAGCAGTACTTC. This rearrangement joins TRBV20-1 to TRBJ2-7; D may be TRBD2 (5 bases). Germline V gene lookup returns CDR1 DFQATT and CDR2 SNEGSKA (reference sequence). The CDR3 consists of 16 residues. Trimming stripped 0 bases from V and 0 bases from J, with 15 bases between.

The chain combines TRBV7-2 with TRBJ2-2; maybe TRBD2 (6 bases). Germline V gives CDR1 SGHTA, CDR2 FQGNSA. The CDR3 runs 15 residues. The V gene lost 8 bases and the J gene lost 2 bases, with 15 bases spanning the gap. CDR3: CASASEGGNTGELFF. The CDR3 region has the DNA TGTGCCAGCGCTTCAGAGGGAGGAAACACCGGGGAGCTGTTTTTT.

In its sample, this clonotype was seen many times. V and J are TRBV6-6 and TRBJ1-4; D remains ambiguous. Germline CDR1 reads MNHNY; CDR2 reads SVGAGI (reference sequence). V gave up 2 bases and J gave up 12 bases, with 10 bases separating them. The CDR3 is made up of 12 amino acids. The CDR3 region is CASSYRSGQLFF. CDR3 nucleotide sequence: TGTGCCAGCAGTTACAGGTCGGGTCAACTGTTTTTT.

The J gene is TRBJ1-1, the V gene TRBV7-9; perhaps TRBD1 as D (5 bases). The length of the CDR3 is 12 residues. Germline V gives CDR1 SEHNR, CDR2 FQNEAQ (reference sequence). The ends were cut back, 5 bases at V and 11 bases at J, with 15 bases in the middle. Here the CDR3 DNA reads TGTGCCAGCAGCCCCCCCCCCAGGGTGGCTTTCTTT. This translates into CASSPPPRVAFF.

The V call is TRBV13, the J call TRBJ2-7, with D maybe TRBD2 (6 bases). Per germline, CDR1 PRHDT and CDR2 FYEKMQ (reference sequence). Trimming removed 3 bases at V and 4 bases at J, with 16 bases between. The CDR3 length is 15 residues. CDR3 region: CASSLGGGDQYEQYF. The CDR3 bases are TGTGCCAGCAGCTTGGGTGGCGGGGATCAATACGAGCAGTACTTC.

As to this clonotype: This may be a read error, as it is one base from a much larger clone. The genes are TRBV7-9 and TRBJ2-7, with 10 bases matching TRBD1. Germline V CDR1 and CDR2: SEHNR, FQNEAQ (reference sequence). The CDR3 sequence is 14 residues long. The CDR3 loop is CVSSRRDRGSEQYF. The CDR3 bases are TGTGTCAGCAGCCGCCGGGACAGGGGTTCCGAGCAGTACTTC.

This rearrangement joins TRBV27 to TRBJ2-7; 7 bases fit TRBD1. This CDR3 comprises 14 residues. Germline CDR1 reads MNHEY; CDR2 reads SMNVEV (reference sequence). V gave up 5 bases and J gave up 4 bases; unmatched junction bases: 8. In DNA form, the CDR3 reads TGTGCCAGCAGTGCCACAGGGGCCCAATACGAGCAGTACTTC. It is translated as CASSATGAQYEQYF.

The sample holds many counts of this clonotype. The V and J genes are TRBV9 and TRBJ2-1; TRBD2 aligns across 9 bases. There are 15 residues in the CDR3. Germline assignment: CDR1 SGDLS and CDR2 YYNGEE. J was trimmed by 7 bases and V by 1 base; bases with no gene match: 6. The CDR3 region is CASSVLSGSVNEQFF. The CDR3 DNA sequence: TGTGCCAGCAGCGTACTTAGCGGGAGCGTAAATGAGCAGTTCTTC.

The chain couples TRBV28 to TRBJ1-4; no firm D call. CDR1 MDHEN and CDR2 SYDVKM come from the germline V gene. The CDR3 has 11 residues. Trimming cost V 3 bases and J 6 bases, with 2 bases left between them. This chain's CDR3 is CASSLDEKLFF. The CDR3 DNA follows: TGTGCCAGCAGTTTGGATGAAAAACTGTTTTTT.

The chain recombines TRBV20-1 with TRBJ2-3; no firm D call. The CDR3 is made up of 14 amino acids. Germline lookup yields CDR1 DFQATT and CDR2 SNEGSKA (reference sequence). V lost 6 bases and J lost 0, with 13 bases in between. The CDR3, as DNA: TGCAGTGCCCGAGATCGATCCAGCACAGATACGCAGTATTTT. It translates to CSARDRSSTDTQYF.

This chain connects TRBV5-1 to TRBJ2-5; 8 positions agree with TRBD1. There are 14 residues in the CDR3. Per germline, CDR1 SGHRS and CDR2 YFSETQ. J gave up 4 bases and V 0 bases, and 2 bases lay outside the gene matches. CDR3 amino acids: CASSLGQGRETQYF. The DNA for the CDR3 is TGCGCCAGCAGCTTGGGACAGGGGCGAGAGACCCAGTACTTC.

This clonotype occurred many times. The chain uses TRBV12-3 or TRBV12-4 and TRBJ2-3; D remains ambiguous. The CDR3 extends over 13 amino acids. Trimming pared 6 bases from V and 0 bases from J, leaving 7 bases between. The CDR3 sequence is CASRIRSTDTQYF. The CDR3 region has the DNA TGTGCCAGCAGAATCAGAAGCACAGATACGCAGTATTTT.

The J gene is TRBJ2-1, the V gene TRBV7-2; tentatively, D is TRBD2 (6 bases). Trimming shortened V by 0 bases and J by 4 bases, and 13 bases separated the two germline ends. Germline CDR1 SGHTA, CDR2 FQGNSA. This CDR3 region has 16 residues. CDR3 coding DNA: TGTGCCAGCAGCTTAGCATACGCGGCGGGGTACAATGAGCAGTTCTTC. This encodes CASSLAYAAGYNEQFF. The complete variable domain, with remaining parts taken from reference TRBV7-2 and TRBJ2-1, reads GAGVSQSPSNKVTEKGKDVELRCDPISGHTALYWYRQSLGQGLEFLIYFQGNSAPDKSGLPSDRFSAERTGGSVSTLTIQRTQQEDSAVYLCASSLAYAAGYNEQFFGPGTRLTVL.

The chain links TRBV6-5 to TRBJ1-2; D unresolved. Trimming cost V 7 bases and J 8 bases, with 17 bases left between them. The V gene's germline CDR1 is MNHEY and CDR2 SVGAGI. CDR3 size: 13 residues. The CDR3: CASTPSGRLGYTF. As DNA, the CDR3 is TGTGCCAGCACTCCTTCGGGCCGGTTAGGCTACACCTTC.

This clonotype has ten or more counts. The chain is built from TRBV7-6 and TRBJ2-1, with 10 positions matching TRBD1. Germline V gene lookup returns CDR1 SGHVS and CDR2 FNYEAQ. The CDR3 totals 18 residues. With V trimmed by 4 bases and J by 6 bases, 15 bases remained unmatched. In nucleotides, the CDR3 is TGTGCCAGCAGCTCGATCCAAACCGGGACAGGGGTCAGCAATGAGCAGTTCTTC. Its protein is CASSSIQTGTGVSNEQFF. Combining the CDR3 with reference TRBV7-6 and TRBJ2-1 gives the whole variable domain GAGVSQSPRYKVTKRGQDVALRCDPISGHVSLYWYRQALGQGPEFLTYFNYEAQQDKSGLPNDRFSAERPEGSISTLTIQRTEQRDSAMYRCASSSIQTGTGVSNEQFFGPGTRLTVL.

In its sample, this clonotype was seen many times. The CDR3 sequence is CASNPIPRLEAYEQFF. In DNA, the CDR3 is TGTGCCAGCAACCCGATACCGAGACTAGAGGCCTATGAGCAGTTCTTC. The chain employs TRBV11-2 and TRBJ2-1; D is perhaps TRBD2 (6 bases). The CDR3 is 16 amino acids. The ends were cut back, 7 bases at V and 8 bases at J, with 24 bases in the middle. The germline gives CDR1 SGHAT, CDR2 FQNNGV.

The sample holds many counts of this clonotype. This rearrangement joins TRBV7-9 to TRBJ2-7; TRBD1 aligns across 9 bases. The V gene's germline CDR1 is SEHNR and CDR2 FQNEAQ (reference sequence). Trimming removed 3 bases from V and 3 bases from J; junction bases left unmatched: 9. There are 16 residues in the CDR3. The CDR3 region has the DNA TGTGCCAGCAGCTTTAGCCCGGGACAGGGTCGCTACGAGCAGTACTTC. It translates to CASSFSPGQGRYEQYF.

This clonotype was seen a few times. The chain uses TRBV20-1 and TRBJ1-5; a weak D match, TRBD1 (5 bases). The CDR3 is 12 amino acids. V dropped 5 bases and J dropped 6 bases, with 11 bases sitting between them. Germline assignment: CDR1 DFQATT and CDR2 SNEGSKA (reference sequence). CDR3 nucleotides: TGCAGTGCTGCCAGGGTTCTTCAGCCCCAGCATTTT. It codes for CSAARVLQPQHF.